The present entry profiles one T cell receptor beta chain with its context. The antigen is undetermined. The entry originates in a study of CD8+CD57+ T cells in acquired aplastic anemia. Findings of the study overall: Patients and controls shared fewer than 30 CD8+ CDR3 sequences. Patients and controls had CD8+ Simpson's diversity values that were not significantly distinct.

The V and J ends lost 1 base and 4 bases respectively, with 13 bases between them. CDR1 SEHNR and CDR2 FQNEAQ come from the germline V gene (reference sequence). The CDR3 loop spans 15 amino acids. Profiling that covered TCR beta VDJ and CDR3 relied on genomic DNA as its template. TCRdb called the reads again in MiXCR, with one record for every CDR3 protein. Of some 170,000 distinct CDR3 sequences listed, around 45% were seen once; the top ten hold 1.1%. The sequence was collected from a human donor in good health. The sequencing input was sorted CD4+, CD8+, or CD8+CD57+ T cells (not recorded which) from PBMCs. V gene TRBV7-9 combines with J gene TRBJ1-2; D is uncertain. CDR3 loop: CASSLGIAGFYGYTF. In nucleotides, the CDR3 is TGTGCCAGCAGCTTAGGGATTGCGGGGTTCTATGGCTACACCTTC.